This T cell receptor beta chain originates from a study of kidney transplant recipient with SARS-CoV-2 infection. MiXCR was run by TCRdb on the reads, yielding one entry per CDR3 protein. The sample includes 200,000 to 300,000 distinct CDR3 sequences, less than 35% seen only once; the top ten take around 6.8%. This clonotype was recorded many times. This receptor was taken from a male patient in his thirties who had COVID-19 and was a kidney transplant recipient. Some of the T cells might come from the graft donor. Sequencing used a blood sample, obtained at baseline and on day 111 from a kidney transplant recipient.

In DNA form, the CDR3 reads TGTGCCTGGAGTGTACAGGGGGATCAGCCCCAGCATTTT. Amino acid sequence: CAWSVQGDQPQHF. The chain uses TRBV30 and TRBJ1-5; 8 nucleotides align to TRBD1. V dropped 0 bases and J dropped 5; count of bases not matched to a gene: 0. The V gene's germline CDR1 is GTSNPN and CDR2 SVGIG (reference sequence). The CDR3 contains 13 residues.